These T cell receptor beta chains were read from a single sample in a study of CD8+CD57+ T cells in acquired aplastic anemia. One entry per CDR3 protein results from TCRdb running MiXCR on the reads. Found here are approximately 200,000 distinct CDR3 sequences, approximately 49% of them singletons; the top ten hold roughly 15%. The sequenced sample consisted of sorted CD4+, CD8+, or CD8+CD57+ T cells (not recorded which) from PBMCs. All receptors derive from a human donor in good health, serving as a control. Both conserved end residues are part of each CDR3. Fields, in order: CDR3 protein, V gene, CDR3 length.

CASSLSSGDIPYEQYF	TRBV11-2	16
CASSPGLAGFPAATNEKLFF	TRBV5-8	20
CASSPPVGVHGYGYTF	TRBV9	16
CASSLAPLAGGQNEQFF	TRBV7-2	17
CASSGTGGSSYNSPLHF	TRBV5-1	17
CASRGGGAVDTQYF	TRBV28	14
CASSWDTENTEAFF	TRBV5-6	14
CASSPGLAGESYEQYF	TRBV7-8	16
CASSEPSSYNEQFF	TRBV2	14
CASSPSRLAGNYEQYF	TRBV7-2	16